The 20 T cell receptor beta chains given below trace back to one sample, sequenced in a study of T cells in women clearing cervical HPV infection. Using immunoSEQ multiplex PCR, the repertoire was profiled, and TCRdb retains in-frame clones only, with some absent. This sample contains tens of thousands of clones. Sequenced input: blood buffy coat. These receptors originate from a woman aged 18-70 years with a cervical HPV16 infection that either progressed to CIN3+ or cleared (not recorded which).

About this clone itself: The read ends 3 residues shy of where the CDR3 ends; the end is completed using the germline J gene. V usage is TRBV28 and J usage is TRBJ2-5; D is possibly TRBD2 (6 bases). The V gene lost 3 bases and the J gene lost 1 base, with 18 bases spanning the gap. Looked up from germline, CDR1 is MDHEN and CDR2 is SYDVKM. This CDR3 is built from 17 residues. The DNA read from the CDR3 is TGTGCCAGCAGTTTTTCTTTCCTAGTGGGACTCCAAGAGACC. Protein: CASSFSFLVGLQET. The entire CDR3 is CASSFSFLVGLQETQYF. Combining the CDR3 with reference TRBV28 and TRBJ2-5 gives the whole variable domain DVKVTQSSRYLVKRTGEKVFLECVQDMDHENMFWYRQDPGLGLRLIYFSYDVKMKEKGDIPEGYSVSREKKERFSLILESASTNQTSMYLCASSFSFLVGLQETQYFGPGTRLLVL.

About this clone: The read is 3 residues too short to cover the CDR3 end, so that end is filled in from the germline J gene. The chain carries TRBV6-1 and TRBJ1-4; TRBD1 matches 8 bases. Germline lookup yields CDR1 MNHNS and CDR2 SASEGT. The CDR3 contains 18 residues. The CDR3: CASSQGQGLLSGANVLFF. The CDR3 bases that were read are TGTGCCAGCAGTCAAGGACAGGGTCTCCTCTCTGGGGCCAACGTA.

CDR3 DNA (partial): TGTGCCAGCAGCTTAGGGCGCGGAACGGATACG. This encodes CASSLGRGTDT. In full, the CDR3 reads CASSLGRGTDTQYF. The gene calls are TRBV11-3 and TRBJ2-3; D unresolved. The read terminates 3 residues ahead of where the CDR3 ends, so the germline J gene completes it. From germline, CDR1 is SGHNT and CDR2 YENEEA. V gave up 1 base and J gave up 6 bases, with 11 bases separating them. CDR3 length: 14 residues.

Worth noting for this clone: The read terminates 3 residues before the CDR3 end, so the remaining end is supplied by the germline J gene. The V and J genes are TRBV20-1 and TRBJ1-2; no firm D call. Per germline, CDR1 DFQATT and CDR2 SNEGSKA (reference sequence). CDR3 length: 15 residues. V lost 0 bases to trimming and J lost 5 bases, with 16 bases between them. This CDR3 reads CSARDHSTSPYGYTF. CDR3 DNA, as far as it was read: TGCAGTGCTAGAGATCATTCAACTAGTCCGTATGGC.

The DNA read from the CDR3 is TGTGCCAGCAGCTTAGACACTAGCACAGATACC. Encoded protein: CASSLDTSTDT. The full CDR3 protein is CASSLDTSTDTYTF. The chain has TRBV7-2 and TRBJ1-2, with no clear D. The read falls 3 residues short of the CDR3 end, and the missing part is taken from the germline J gene. The germline V gene has CDR1 SGHTA and CDR2 FQGNSA. The CDR3 has 14 amino acids.

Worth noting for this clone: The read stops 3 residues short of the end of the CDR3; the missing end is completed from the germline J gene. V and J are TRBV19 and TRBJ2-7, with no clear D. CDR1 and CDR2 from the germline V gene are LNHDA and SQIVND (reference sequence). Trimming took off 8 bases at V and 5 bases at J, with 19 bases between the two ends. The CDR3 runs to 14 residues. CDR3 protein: CASAPWALPHEQYF. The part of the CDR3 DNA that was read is TGTGCCAGTGCCCCTTGGGCCCTCCCCCACGAG.

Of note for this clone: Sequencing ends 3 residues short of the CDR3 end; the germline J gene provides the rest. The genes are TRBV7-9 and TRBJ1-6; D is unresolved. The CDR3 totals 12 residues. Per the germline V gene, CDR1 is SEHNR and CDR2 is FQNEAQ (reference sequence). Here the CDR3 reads CASRSAGGTLHF. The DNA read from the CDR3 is TGTGCCAGCAGGTCAGCGGGCGGCACC.

CDR3 loop: CASSLPGLATDTQYF. The DNA read from the CDR3 is TGTGCCAGCAGCTTACCGGGACTAGCGACAGATACG. The rearrangement links TRBV5-4 to TRBJ2-3; 10 bases are a match to TRBD2. The CDR3 end is not reached by the read, which stops 3 residues before it; the germline J gene fills it in. The CDR3 is 15 amino acids. Per the germline V gene, CDR1 is SGHNT and CDR2 is YYREEE (reference sequence). The V segment lost 2 bases and the J segment 3 bases; nucleotides outside the gene matches: 3.

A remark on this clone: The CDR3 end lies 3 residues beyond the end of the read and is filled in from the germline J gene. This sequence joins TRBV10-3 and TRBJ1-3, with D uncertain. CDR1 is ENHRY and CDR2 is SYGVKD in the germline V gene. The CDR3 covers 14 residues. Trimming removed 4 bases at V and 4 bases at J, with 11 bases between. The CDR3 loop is CAISVGREGNTIYF. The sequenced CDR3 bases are TGTGCCATCAGTGTAGGGCGGGAAGGAAACACC.

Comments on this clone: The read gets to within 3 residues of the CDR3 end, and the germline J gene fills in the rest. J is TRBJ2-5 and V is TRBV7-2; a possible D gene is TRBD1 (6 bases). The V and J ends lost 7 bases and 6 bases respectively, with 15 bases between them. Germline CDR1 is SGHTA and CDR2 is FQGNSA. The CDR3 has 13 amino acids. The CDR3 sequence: CASTQGPGKTQYF. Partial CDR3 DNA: TGTGCCAGCACACAGGGTCCGGGGAAGACC.

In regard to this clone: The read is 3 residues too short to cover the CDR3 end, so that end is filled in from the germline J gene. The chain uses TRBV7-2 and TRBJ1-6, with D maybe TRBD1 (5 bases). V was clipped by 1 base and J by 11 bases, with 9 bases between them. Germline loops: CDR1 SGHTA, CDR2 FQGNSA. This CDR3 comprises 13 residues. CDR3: CASSLGREPPLHF. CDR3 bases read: TGTGCCAGCAGCTTAGGCAGGGAACCACCC.

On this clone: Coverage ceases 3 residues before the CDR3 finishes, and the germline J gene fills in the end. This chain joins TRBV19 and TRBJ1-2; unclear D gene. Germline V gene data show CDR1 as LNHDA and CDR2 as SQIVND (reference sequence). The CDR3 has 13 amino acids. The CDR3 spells CASSFRLEHDYTF. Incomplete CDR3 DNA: TGTGCCAGTAGTTTCAGACTAGAGCATGAC.

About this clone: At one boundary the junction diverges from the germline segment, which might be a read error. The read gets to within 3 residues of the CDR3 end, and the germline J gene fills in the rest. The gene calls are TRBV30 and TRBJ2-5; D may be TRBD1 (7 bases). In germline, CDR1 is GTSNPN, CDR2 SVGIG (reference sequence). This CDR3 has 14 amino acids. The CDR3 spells CARSRGAVGETQYF. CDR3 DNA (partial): TGTGCCAGGAGCAGGGGGGCGGTCGGCGAGACC.

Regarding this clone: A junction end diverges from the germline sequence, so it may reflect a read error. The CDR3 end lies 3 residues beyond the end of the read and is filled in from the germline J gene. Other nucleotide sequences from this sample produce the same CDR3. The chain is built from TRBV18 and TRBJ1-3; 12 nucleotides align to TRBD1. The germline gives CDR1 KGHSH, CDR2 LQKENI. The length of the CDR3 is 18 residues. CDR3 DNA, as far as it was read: TGTGCCAGCTCACCACCTACCGGGACAGGGGGCTCTGGAAACACT. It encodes CASSPPTGTGGSGNT. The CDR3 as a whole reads CASSPPTGTGGSGNTIYF.

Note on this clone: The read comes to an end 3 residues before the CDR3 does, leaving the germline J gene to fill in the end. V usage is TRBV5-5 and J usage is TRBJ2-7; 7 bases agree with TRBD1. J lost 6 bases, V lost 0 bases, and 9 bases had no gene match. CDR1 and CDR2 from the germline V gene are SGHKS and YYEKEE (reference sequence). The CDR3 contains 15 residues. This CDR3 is CASSLDFRGFREQYF. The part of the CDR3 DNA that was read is TGTGCCAGCAGCTTGGATTTCAGGGGGTTTCGCGAG.

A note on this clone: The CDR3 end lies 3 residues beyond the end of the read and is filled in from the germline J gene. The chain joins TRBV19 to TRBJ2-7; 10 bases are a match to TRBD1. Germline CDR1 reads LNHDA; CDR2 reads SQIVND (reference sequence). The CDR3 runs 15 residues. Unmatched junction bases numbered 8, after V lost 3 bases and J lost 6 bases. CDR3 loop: CASSIAGQGTSEQYF. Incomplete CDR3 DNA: TGTGCCAGTAGTATCGCGGGACAGGGGACCTCCGAG.

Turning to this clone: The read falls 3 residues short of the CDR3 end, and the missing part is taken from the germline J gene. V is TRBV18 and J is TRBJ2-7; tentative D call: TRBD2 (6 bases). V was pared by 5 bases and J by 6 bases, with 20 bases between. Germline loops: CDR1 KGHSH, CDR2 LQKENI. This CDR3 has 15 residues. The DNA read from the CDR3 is TGTGCCAGCTCATCTCAGGGAGACGGGGGTCCCGAG. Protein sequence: CASSSQGDGGPE. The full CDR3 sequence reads CASSSQGDGGPEQYF.

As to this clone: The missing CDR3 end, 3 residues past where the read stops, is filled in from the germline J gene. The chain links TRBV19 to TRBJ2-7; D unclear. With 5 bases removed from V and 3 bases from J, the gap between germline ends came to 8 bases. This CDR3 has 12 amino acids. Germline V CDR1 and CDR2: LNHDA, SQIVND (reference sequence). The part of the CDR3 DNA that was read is TGTGCCAGTAGTCTATCTTTCTACGAG. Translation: CASSLSFYE. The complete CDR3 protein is CASSLSFYEQYF.

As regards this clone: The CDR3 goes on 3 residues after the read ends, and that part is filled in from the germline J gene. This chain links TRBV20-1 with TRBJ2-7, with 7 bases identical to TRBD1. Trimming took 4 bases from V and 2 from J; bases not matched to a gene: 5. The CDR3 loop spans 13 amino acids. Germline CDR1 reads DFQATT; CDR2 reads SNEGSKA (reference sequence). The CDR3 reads CSATGTVTYEQYF. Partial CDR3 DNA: TGCAGTGCTACCGGGACAGTGACCTACGAG.

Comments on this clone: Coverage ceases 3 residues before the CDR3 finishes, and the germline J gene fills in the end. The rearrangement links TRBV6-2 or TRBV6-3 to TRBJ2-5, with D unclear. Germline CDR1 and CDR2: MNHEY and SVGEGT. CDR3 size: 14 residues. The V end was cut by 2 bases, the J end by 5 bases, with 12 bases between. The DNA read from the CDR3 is TGTGCCAGCAGTTACCAGGCAGAGAGGGAGACC. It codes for CASSYQAERET. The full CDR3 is CASSYQAERETQYF.